The rows below give T cell receptor beta chains drawn from one sample of a study of human T cells and chemical hapten exposure. TCRdb re-called the RACE reads through MiXCR, storing one row per CDR3 protein. The sample lists tens of thousands of distinct CDR3 sequences; over 6% were seen once. This specimen consisted of whole blood, obtained in connection with sensitization to the hapten diphenylcyclopropenone (DPC). These receptors were taken from a woman younger than 45 with alopecia areata. Some clones in this sample may be carry-over from other donors' samples. Each CDR3 is given with its conserved first and last residue. The D gene is left open where the match is weak. Rows give clone size only sometimes, using once, few, many, or a class for an expanded clone.

v_call,clone_size,d_call,j_call,cdr3_aa,cdr3_nt
TRBV20-1,many,NA,TRBJ2-3,CSAYFGFSDTQYF,TGCAGTGCTTATTTTGGTTTTTCAGATACGCAGTATTTT
TRBV5-5,NA,TRBD1,TRBJ1-1,CASTHGQGARNTEAFF,TGTGCCAGCACACATGGGCAGGGGGCCAGGAACACTGAAGCTTTCTTT
TRBV12-3/TRBV12-4,few,TRBD1,TRBJ1-1,CASSLSLRTGETEAFF,TGTGCCAGCAGTTTAAGTCTACGGACAGGGGAGACTGAAGCTTTCTTT
TRBV5-1,many,NA,TRBJ2-1,CARVMGNEQFF,TGCGCCAGGGTAATGGGCAATGAGCAGTTCTTC
TRBV6-5,NA,NA,TRBJ2-7,CASSYSFSRGGLSYEQYF,TGTGCCAGCAGTTACTCGTTCTCTCGAGGGGGGTTAAGCTACGAGCAGTACTTC
TRBV12-3/TRBV12-4,once,TRBD1,TRBJ1-5,CASSSQGEQPQHF,TGTGCCAGCAGTTCTCAGGGGGAACAGCCCCAGCATTTT
TRBV20-1,NA,TRBD1,TRBJ1-1,CSAPRGDRGQGAFF,TGCAGTGCTCCCAGGGGGGACAGGGGGCAGGGGGCTTTCTTT
TRBV27,many,TRBD2,TRBJ2-1,CASRSGGAGAGEQFF,TGTGCCAGCAGAAGCGGGGGGGCCGGGGCGGGGGAGCAGTTCTTC
TRBV27,many,NA,TRBJ2-6,CASSFDGYGSGANVLTF,TGTGCCAGCAGTTTTGACGGGTATGGTTCTGGGGCCAACGTCCTGACTTTC
TRBV5-1,many,TRBD1,TRBJ1-2,CASSRGTDRGLGYTF,TGCGCCAGCAGCCGAGGGACGGACAGGGGGCTTGGCTACACCTTC
TRBV5-1,NA,NA,TRBJ1-6,CASSWNGGANSPLHF,TGCGCCAGCAGCTGGAACGGGGGAGCTAATTCACCCCTCCACTTT
TRBV5-1,few,NA,TRBJ1-6,CASSLEVQRYNSPLHF,TGCGCCAGCAGCTTGGAGGTTCAGCGGTATAATTCACCCCTCCACTTT
TRBV30,many,NA,TRBJ1-1,CAWSVLAGRGEAFF,TGTGCCTGGAGTGTATTGGCCGGGCGGGGTGAAGCTTTCTTT
TRBV7-3,NA,NA,TRBJ1-1,CASSLGPGENTEAFF,TGTGCCAGCAGCTTAGGGCCGGGGGAAAACACTGAAGCTTTCTTT
TRBV7-9,NA,NA,TRBJ2-1,CASSLDGLGEDEQFF,TGTGCCAGCAGCTTAGACGGGTTGGGGGAGGATGAGCAGTTCTTC
TRBV18,many,TRBD1,TRBJ1-1,CASSLPGTGTRGAFF,TGTGCCAGCTCACTACCCGGGACAGGGACCCGGGGAGCTTTCTTT
TRBV20-1,few,NA,TRBJ1-3,CSALWPGNTIYF,TGCAGTGCCCTATGGCCTGGAAACACCATATATTTT
TRBV3-1,NA,NA,TRBJ2-2,CASSQDSRAGELFF,TGTGCCAGCAGCCAAGATTCGCGAGCCGGGGAGCTGTTTTTT
TRBV30,many,NA,TRBJ2-1,CALLSAALRYNEQFF,TGTGCCTTGCTATCGGCGGCACTGCGCTACAATGAGCAGTTCTTC
TRBV4-2,few,NA,TRBJ1-3,CASSQEYGNTIYF,TGTGCCAGCAGCCAAGAATATGGAAACACCATATATTTT
TRBV10-1,many,NA,TRBJ2-6,CASSESRSGANVLTF,TGCGCCAGCAGTGAGTCCAGGTCCGGGGCCAACGTCCTGACTTTC
TRBV10-3,many,NA,TRBJ2-1,CAISGGVYNEQFF,TGTGCCATCAGTGGTGGGGTGTACAATGAGCAGTTCTTC
TRBV20-1,many,NA,TRBJ1-3,CSARDTHSESGNTIYF,TGCAGTGCTAGAGATACCCACAGCGAATCTGGAAACACCATATATTTT
TRBV12-5,few,TRBD2,TRBJ2-3,CASGASGGLDTQYF,TGTGCTAGTGGTGCCAGCGGGGGGTTAGATACGCAGTATTTT
TRBV30,few,TRBD1,TRBJ2-1,CAWSLTGGGEQFF,TGTGCCTGGAGTTTGACAGGGGGTGGTGAGCAGTTCTTC
TRBV15,many,TRBD2,TRBJ2-1,CATSRDASGGSDEQFF,TGTGCCACCAGCAGAGATGCCAGCGGGGGGAGCGATGAGCAGTTCTTC
TRBV5-1,many,TRBD1,TRBJ1-5,CASTPTGEITQPQHF,TGCGCCAGCACCCCCACAGGGGAAATCACTCAGCCCCAGCATTTT
TRBV7-9,once,TRBD1,TRBJ1-6,CASSSGQGNYNSPLHF,TGTGCCAGCAGCTCAGGACAGGGAAATTATAATTCACCCCTCCACTTT
TRBV11-2,NA,NA,TRBJ1-1,CASSPISGAEAFF,TGTGCCAGCAGCCCTATTTCAGGGGCCGAAGCTTTCTTT
TRBV5-1,few,NA,TRBJ2-2,CASSVDSNTGELFF,TGCGCCAGCAGCGTCGACAGCAACACCGGGGAGCTGTTTTTT
TRBV28,many,NA,TRBJ2-7,CASTHGATGAYEQYF,TGTGCCAGCACACACGGGGCTACTGGAGCCTACGAGCAGTACTTC